Listed below are T cell receptor beta chains from one sample, sequenced in a study of T cells in Graves' hyperthyroidism and ophthalmopathy. TCRdb re-derived calls from the multiplex PCR reads in MiXCR, one entry per CDR3 protein. The table includes some 500,000 distinct CDR3 sequences, 15% to 20% detected once. Source material: blood. These receptors were taken from a woman aged 25 to 39 with Graves' ophthalmopathy. Both conserved end residues are part of each CDR3. A D gene is named only where the DNA matches it firmly. A clone size is listed for some rows: how often the clone was seen (once, few, many), or a class if it is expanded.

j_call d_call cdr3_length clone_size v_call cdr3_nt cdr3_aa
TRBJ2-3 - 14 many TRBV5-1 TGCGCCAGCAGCTTGGTAGCGGACACAGATACGCAGTATTTT CASSLVADTDTQYF
TRBJ2-5 - 14 few TRBV27 TGTGCCAGCAGTGCCGTAGGGCAGGGTGTGGCCCAGTACTTC CASSAVGQGVAQYF
TRBJ1-2 - 12 - TRBV29-1 TGCAGCGTTTCCGTGGGGGACTATGGCTACACCTTC CSVSVGDYGYTF
TRBJ2-5 TRBD2 14 many TRBV30 TGTGCCTGGAGGGGGACTAGCGGGAGAGAGACCCAGTACTTC CAWRGTSGRETQYF
TRBJ2-7 TRBD1 14 many TRBV20-1 TGCAGTGCGGGAGACAGGGGGCAATCCTACGAGCAGTACTTC CSAGDRGQSYEQYF
TRBJ1-1 TRBD1 15 - TRBV13 TGTGCCAGCAGCCATCGGACAGGGACGAACACTGAAGCTTTCTTT CASSHRTGTNTEAFF
TRBJ2-3 TRBD2 17 many TRBV7-3 TGTGCCAGCAGCTTCGGGACTAGCGGGATAAACACAGATACGCAGTATTTT CASSFGTSGINTDTQYF
TRBJ2-4 - 15 many TRBV28 TGTGCCAGCACCCCTGCGAAAGGAGGCAAAAACATTCAGTACTTC CASTPAKGGKNIQYF
TRBJ2-6 - 14 few TRBV12-3/TRBV12-4 TGTGCCAGCAGGGGGGACTCTGGGGCCAACGTCCTGACTTTC CASRGDSGANVLTF
TRBJ2-2 - 15 few TRBV6-2/TRBV6-3 TGTGCCAGCAGTCTCCGGACGGGAGCAACCGGGGAGCTGTTTTTT CASSLRTGATGELFF
TRBJ2-1 TRBD2 14 many TRBV20-1 TGCAGTGCTAACAGCGGGAGGGCTAACAATGAGCAGTTCTTC CSANSGRANNEQFF
TRBJ1-1 TRBD1 15 few TRBV6-1 TGTGCCAGCAGCCATCCTCCGACAGGGCTTACTGAAGCTTTCTTT CASSHPPTGLTEAFF
TRBJ1-5 - 14 few TRBV25-1 TGTGCCAGCAGTGAATGGCTGTCAAATCAGCCCCAGCATTTT CASSEWLSNQPQHF
TRBJ2-7 TRBD2 15 - TRBV9 TGTGCCAGCAGGGGGGGGGTCCGAAGCTCCTACGAGCAGTACTTC CASRGGVRSSYEQYF
TRBJ2-3 - 17 - TRBV6-2/TRBV6-3 TGTGCCAGCAGTTTTAACCCCGATGGGCAGAACACAGATACGCAGTATTTT CASSFNPDGQNTDTQYF
TRBJ2-3 - 14 - TRBV30 TGTGCCTGGAGTGTTCTTGGGGGCCCGGATACGCAGTATTTT CAWSVLGGPDTQYF
TRBJ2-5 - 14 many TRBV24-1 TGTGCCACCAGTGATTTCCCTAGCGTGGAGACCCAGTACTTC CATSDFPSVETQYF
TRBJ2-2 - 15 - TRBV5-1 TGCGCCAGCAGCTCCGGACGGGGATCCACCGGGGAGCTGTTTTTT CASSSGRGSTGELFF
TRBJ2-2 - 13 many TRBV6-1 TGTGCCAGCAGTTTTAGCGCAACCGGGGAGCTGTTTTTT CASSFSATGELFF
TRBJ2-7 - 17 many TRBV3-2 TGTGCCAGCAGCCAAGACGGACTAGCGGCTGATAGGGACGAGCAGTACTTC CASSQDGLAADRDEQYF
TRBJ1-2 - 15 few TRBV15 TGTGCCACCAGCAGAGGGGAAACAGGGTTCGGGGGCTACACCTTC CATSRGETGFGGYTF
TRBJ2-3 TRBD2 17 - TRBV11-2 TGTGCCAGCAGCACTAGAGCGCTAGCGGGGGCCACAGATACGCAGTATTTT CASSTRALAGATDTQYF
TRBJ1-1 - 14 many TRBV6-2/TRBV6-3 TGTGCCAGCAGCCAAGACACGCGAGGAACTGAAGCTTTCTTT CASSQDTRGTEAFF
TRBJ2-2 - 11 - TRBV20-1 TGCAGTGCTGAGGACACCGGGGAGCTGTTTTTT CSAEDTGELFF
TRBJ2-2 - 14 - TRBV24-1 TGTGCCACCAGTGCAGGGTTTAACACCGGGGAGCTGTTTTTT CATSAGFNTGELFF
TRBJ2-5 - 11 many TRBV27 TGTGCCAGCAGGCTGGGAGAGACCCAGTACTTC CASRLGETQYF
TRBJ2-1 TRBD2 16 many TRBV9 TGTGCCAGCAGCGTAGATAAGCGGGAGCCCTACAATGAGCAGTTCTTC CASSVDKREPYNEQFF
TRBJ1-1 - 14 - TRBV13 TGTGCCAGCAGCTTTGGGGACATGAACACTGAAGCTTTCTTT CASSFGDMNTEAFF